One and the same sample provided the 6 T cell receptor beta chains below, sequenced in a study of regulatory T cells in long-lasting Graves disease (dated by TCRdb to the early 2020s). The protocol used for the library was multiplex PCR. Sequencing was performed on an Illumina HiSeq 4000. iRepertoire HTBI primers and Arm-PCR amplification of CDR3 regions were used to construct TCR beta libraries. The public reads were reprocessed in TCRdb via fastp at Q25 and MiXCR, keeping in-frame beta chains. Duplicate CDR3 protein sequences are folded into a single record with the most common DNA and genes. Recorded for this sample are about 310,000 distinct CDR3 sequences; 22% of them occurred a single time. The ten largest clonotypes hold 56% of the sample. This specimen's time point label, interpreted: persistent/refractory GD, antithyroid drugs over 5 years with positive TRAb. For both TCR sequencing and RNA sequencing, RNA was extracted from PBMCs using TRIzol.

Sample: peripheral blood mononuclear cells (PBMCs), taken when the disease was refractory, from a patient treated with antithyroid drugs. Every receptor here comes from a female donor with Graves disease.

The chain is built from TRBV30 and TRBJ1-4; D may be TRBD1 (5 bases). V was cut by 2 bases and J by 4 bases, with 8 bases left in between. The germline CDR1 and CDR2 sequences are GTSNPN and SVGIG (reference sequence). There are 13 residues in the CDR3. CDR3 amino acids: CAWSPGYNEKLFF. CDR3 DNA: TGTGCCTGGAGTCCAGGGTATAATGAAAAACTGTTTTTT.

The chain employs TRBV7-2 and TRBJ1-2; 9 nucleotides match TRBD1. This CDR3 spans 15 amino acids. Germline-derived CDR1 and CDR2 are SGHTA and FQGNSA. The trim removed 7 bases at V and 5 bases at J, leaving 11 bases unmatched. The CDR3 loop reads CASIDERDRVYGYTF. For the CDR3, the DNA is TGTGCCAGCATCGATGAGAGGGACAGGGTGTATGGCTACACCTTC.

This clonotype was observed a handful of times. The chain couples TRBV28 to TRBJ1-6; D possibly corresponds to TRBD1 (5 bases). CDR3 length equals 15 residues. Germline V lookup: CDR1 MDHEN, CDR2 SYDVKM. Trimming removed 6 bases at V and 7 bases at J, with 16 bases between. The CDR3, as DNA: TGTGCCAGCAGCTCTGTCCGAGACAGAAATTCACCCCTCCACTTT. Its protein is CASSSVRDRNSPLHF.

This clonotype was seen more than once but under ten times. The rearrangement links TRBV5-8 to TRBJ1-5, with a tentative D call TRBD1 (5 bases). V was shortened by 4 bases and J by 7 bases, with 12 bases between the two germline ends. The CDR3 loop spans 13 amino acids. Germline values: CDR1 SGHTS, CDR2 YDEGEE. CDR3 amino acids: CASSGSRAQPQHF. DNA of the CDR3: TGTGCCAGCAGCGGATCCAGGGCCCAGCCCCAGCATTTT.

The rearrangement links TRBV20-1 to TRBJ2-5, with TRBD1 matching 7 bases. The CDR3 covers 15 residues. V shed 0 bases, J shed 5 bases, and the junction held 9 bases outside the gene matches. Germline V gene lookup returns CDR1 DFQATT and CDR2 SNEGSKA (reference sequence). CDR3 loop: CSARDPNRGSETQYF. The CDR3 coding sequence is TGCAGTGCTAGAGATCCCAACAGGGGATCGGAGACCCAGTACTTC.

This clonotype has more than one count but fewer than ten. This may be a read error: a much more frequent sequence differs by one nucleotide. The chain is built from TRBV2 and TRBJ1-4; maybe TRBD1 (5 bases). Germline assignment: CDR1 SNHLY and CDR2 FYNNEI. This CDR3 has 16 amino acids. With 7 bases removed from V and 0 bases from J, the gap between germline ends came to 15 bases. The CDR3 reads CASNLRQLATNEKLFF. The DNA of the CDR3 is TGTGCCAGCAATCTACGACAGTTAGCAACTAATGAAAAACTGTTTTTT.